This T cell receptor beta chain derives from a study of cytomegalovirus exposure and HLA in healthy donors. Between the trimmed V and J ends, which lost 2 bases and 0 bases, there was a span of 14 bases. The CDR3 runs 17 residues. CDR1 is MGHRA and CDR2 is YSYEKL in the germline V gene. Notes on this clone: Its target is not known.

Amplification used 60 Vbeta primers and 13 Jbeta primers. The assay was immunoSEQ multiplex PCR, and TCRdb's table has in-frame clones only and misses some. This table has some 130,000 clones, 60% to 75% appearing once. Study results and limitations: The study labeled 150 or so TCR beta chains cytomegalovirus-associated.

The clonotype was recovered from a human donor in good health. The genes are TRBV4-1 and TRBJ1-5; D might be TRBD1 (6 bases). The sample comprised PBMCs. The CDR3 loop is CASSQTSQGLSNQPQHF. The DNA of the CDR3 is TGCGCCAGCAGCCAAACCTCACAGGGCCTTAGCAATCAGCCCCAGCATTTT.